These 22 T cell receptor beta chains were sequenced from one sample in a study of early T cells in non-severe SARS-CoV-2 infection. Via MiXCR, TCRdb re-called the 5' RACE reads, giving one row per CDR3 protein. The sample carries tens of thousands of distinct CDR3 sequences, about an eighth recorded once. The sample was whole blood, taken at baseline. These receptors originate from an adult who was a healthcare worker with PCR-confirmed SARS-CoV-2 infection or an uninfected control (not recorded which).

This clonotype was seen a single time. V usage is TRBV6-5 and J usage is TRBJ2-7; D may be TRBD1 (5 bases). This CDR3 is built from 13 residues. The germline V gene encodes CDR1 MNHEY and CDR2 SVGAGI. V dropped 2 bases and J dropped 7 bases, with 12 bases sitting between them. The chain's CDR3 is CASSYAPPGEQYF. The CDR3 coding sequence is TGTGCCAGCAGTTACGCCCCTCCAGGGGAGCAGTACTTC.

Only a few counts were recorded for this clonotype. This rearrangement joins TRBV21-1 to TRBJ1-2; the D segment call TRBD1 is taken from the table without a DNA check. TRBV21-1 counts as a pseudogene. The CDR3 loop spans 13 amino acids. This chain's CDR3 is CAIPKRQIYGYTF. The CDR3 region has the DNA TGTGCCATACCCAAAAGACAGATTTATGGCTACACCTTC.

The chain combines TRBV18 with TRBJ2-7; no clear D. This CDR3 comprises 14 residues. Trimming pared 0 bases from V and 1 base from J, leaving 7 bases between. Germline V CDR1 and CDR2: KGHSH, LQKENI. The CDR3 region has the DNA TGTGCCAGCTCACCACCCGCCGGTTCCTACGAGCAGTACTTC. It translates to CASSPPAGSYEQYF.

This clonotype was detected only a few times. CDR3 bases: TGCGCCAGCAGCTTGGATGCCAGGCCGAATTCACCCCTCCACTTT. Its protein is CASSLDARPNSPLHF. The chain joins TRBV5-1 to TRBJ1-6; no reliable D call. V gave up 0 bases and J gave up 7 bases, with 11 bases separating them. CDR3 size: 15 residues. Per the germline V gene, CDR1 is SGHRS and CDR2 is YFSETQ.

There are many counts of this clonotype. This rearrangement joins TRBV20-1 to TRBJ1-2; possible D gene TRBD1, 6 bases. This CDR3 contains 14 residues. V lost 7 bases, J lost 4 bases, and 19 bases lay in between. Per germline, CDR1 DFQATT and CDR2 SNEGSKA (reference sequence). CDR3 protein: CSVALLDRTYGYTF. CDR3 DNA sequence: TGCAGTGTGGCTCTACTCGACAGGACCTATGGCTACACCTTC.

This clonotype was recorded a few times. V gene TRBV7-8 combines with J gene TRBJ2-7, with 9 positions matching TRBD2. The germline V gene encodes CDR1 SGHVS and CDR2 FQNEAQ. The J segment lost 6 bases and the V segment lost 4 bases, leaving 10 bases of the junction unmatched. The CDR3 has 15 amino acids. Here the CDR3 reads CASSSQAGLAAEQYF. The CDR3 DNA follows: TGTGCCAGCAGCTCCCAGGCGGGACTAGCTGCCGAGCAGTACTTC.

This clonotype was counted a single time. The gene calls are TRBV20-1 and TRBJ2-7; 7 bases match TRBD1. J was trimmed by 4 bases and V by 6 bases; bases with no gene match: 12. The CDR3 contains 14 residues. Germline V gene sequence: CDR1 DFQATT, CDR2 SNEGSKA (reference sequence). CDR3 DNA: TGCAGTGCCAGACGGGTAGGGGGCTTATACGAGCAGTACTTC. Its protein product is CSARRVGGLYEQYF.

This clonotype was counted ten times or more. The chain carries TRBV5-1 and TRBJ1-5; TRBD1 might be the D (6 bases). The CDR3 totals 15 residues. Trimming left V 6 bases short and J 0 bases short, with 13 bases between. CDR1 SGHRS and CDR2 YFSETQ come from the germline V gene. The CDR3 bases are TGCGCCAGCACCTCGGACAGATATAGCAATCAGCCCCAGCATTTT. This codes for CASTSDRYSNQPQHF. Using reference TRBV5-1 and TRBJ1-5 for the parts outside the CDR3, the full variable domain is KAGVTQTPRYLIKTRGQQVTLSCSPISGHRSVSWYQQTPGQGLQFLFEYFSETQRNKGNFPGRFSGRQFSNSRSEMNVSTLELGDSALYLCASTSDRYSNQPQHFGDGTRLSIL.

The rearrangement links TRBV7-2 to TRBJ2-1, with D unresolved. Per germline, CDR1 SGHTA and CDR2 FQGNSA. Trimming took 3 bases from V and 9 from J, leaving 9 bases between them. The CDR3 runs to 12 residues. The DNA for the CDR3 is TGTGCCAGCAGCTTCGGACCCACTGAGCAGTTCTTC. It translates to CASSFGPTEQFF.

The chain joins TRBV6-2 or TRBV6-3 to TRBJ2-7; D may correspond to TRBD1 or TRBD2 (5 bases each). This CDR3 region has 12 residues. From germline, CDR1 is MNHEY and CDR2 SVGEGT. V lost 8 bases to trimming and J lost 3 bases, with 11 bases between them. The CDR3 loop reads CASGGFYYEQYF. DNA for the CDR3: TGTGCCAGCGGGGGTTTCTACTACGAGCAGTACTTC.

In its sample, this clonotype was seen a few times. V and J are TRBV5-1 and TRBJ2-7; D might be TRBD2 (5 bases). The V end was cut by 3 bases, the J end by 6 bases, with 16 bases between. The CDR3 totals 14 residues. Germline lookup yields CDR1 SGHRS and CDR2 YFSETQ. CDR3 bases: TGCGCCAGCAGCTCGACCGTCACTCGGGGCGAGCAGTACTTC. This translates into CASSSTVTRGEQYF.

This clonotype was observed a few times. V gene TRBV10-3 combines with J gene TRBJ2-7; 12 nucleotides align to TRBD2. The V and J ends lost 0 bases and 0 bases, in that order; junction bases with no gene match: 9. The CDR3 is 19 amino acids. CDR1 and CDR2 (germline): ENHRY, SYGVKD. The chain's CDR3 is CAISESPLAGGPISYEQYF. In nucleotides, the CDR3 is TGTGCCATCAGTGAGTCGCCACTAGCGGGGGGCCCCATCTCCTACGAGCAGTACTTC.

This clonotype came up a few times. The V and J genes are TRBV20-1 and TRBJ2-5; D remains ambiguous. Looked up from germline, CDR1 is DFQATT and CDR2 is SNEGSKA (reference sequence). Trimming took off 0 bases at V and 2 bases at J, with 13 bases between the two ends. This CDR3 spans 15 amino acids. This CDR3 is CSARDPSGRQETQYF. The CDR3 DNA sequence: TGCAGTGCTAGAGATCCTTCAGGCAGACAAGAGACCCAGTACTTC.

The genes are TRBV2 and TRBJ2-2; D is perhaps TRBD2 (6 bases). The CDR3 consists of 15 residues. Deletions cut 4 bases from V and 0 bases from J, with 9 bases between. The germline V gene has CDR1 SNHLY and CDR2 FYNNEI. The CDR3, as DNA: TGTGCCAGCAGTGTGGAGGGGACGAACACCGGGGAGCTGTTTTTT. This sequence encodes CASSVEGTNTGELFF.

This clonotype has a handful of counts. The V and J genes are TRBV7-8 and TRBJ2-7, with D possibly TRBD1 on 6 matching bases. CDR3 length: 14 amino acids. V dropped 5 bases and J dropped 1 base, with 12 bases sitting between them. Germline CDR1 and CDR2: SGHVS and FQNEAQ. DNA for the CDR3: TGTGCCAGCAGCCGATACAGGGAGTCCTACGAGCAGTACTTC. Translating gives CASSRYRESYEQYF.

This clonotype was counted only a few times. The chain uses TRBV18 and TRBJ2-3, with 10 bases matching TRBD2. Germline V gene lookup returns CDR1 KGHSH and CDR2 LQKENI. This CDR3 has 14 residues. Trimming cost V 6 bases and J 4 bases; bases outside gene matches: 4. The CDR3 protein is CASSKRGGADTQYF. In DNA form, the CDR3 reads TGTGCCAGCTCGAAGCGGGGGGGCGCAGATACGCAGTATTTT.

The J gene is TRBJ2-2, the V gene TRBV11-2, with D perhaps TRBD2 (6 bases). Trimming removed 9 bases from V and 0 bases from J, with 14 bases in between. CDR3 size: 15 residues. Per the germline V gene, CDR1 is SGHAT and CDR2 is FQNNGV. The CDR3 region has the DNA TGTGCCAGTTCTTCCGCGGGGTCGAACACCGGGGAGCTGTTTTTT. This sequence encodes CASSSAGSNTGELFF.

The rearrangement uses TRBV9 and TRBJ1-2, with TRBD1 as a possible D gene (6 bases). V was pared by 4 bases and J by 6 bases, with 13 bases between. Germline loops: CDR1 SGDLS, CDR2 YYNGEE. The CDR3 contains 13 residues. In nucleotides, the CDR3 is TGTGCCAGCAGCCCTGGACAGAGTAATGGCTACACCTTC. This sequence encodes CASSPGQSNGYTF. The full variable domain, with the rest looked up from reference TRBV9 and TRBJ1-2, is DSGVTQTPKHLITATGQRVTLRCSPRSGDLSVYWYQQSLDQGLQFLIQYYNGEERAKGNILERFSAQQFPDLHSELNLSSLELGDSALYFCASSPGQSNGYTFGSGTRLTVV.

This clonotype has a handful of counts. The CDR3 DNA is TGTGCCAGTAGTATTTCTGTCAGGGGAGTGATCGAGCAGTACTTC. Its translation is CASSISVRGVIEQYF. The rearrangement uses TRBV19 and TRBJ2-7; perhaps TRBD1 as D (6 bases). Germline V gene data show CDR1 as LNHDA and CDR2 as SQIVND (reference sequence). The ends were cut back, 3 bases at V and 6 bases at J, with 18 bases in the middle. There are 15 residues in the CDR3.

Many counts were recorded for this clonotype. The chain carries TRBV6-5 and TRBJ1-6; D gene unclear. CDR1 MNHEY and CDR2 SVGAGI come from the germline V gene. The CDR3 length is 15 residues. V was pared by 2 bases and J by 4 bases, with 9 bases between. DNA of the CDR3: TGTGCCAGCAGTTACAGGGTTCGGTATAATTCACCCCTCCACTTT. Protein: CASSYRVRYNSPLHF.

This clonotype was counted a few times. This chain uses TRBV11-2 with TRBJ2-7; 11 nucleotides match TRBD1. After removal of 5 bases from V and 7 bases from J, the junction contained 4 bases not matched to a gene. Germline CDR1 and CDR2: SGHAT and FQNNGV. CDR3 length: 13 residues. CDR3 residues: CASSGTGGGEQYF. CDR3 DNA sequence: TGTGCCAGCAGCGGGACAGGGGGTGGTGAGCAGTACTTC.

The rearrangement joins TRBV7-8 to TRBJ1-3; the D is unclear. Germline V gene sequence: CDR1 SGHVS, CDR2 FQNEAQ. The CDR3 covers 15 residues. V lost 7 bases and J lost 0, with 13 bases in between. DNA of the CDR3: TGTGCCAGCACCCCCTTGACCAGCTCTGGAAACACCATATATTTT. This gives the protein CASTPLTSSGNTIYF.